This T cell receptor (beta chain) was captured in a study of blood T cell repertoires in COVID-19. Across the study: From T cells, B-cell-depleted T cells, or PBMCs came the material, which was cDNA or gDNA.

This table comes from immunoSEQ multiplex PCR, and its TCRdb copy is limited to in-frame clones, with some not included. The sample consists of fewer than 250,000 clones, 80% to 90% of them appearing once. This TCR derives from a man over 45 with acute or convalescent COVID-19. Source material: peripheral blood.

The DNA of the CDR3 is TGTGCCAGCAGCGGACCGGGACAGAACACTGAAGCTTTCTTT. The encoded protein is CASSGPGQNTEAFF. V and J are TRBV11-2 and TRBJ1-1, with a weak D call TRBD1 (6 bases). Per the germline V gene, CDR1 is SGHAT and CDR2 is FQNNGV. This CDR3 region has 14 residues. Trimming stripped 5 bases from V and 1 base from J, with 11 bases between. The variable domain in full, completed from reference TRBV11-2 and TRBJ1-1, reads EAGVAQSPRYKIIEKRQSVAFWCNPISGHATLYWYQQILGQGPKLLIQFQNNGVVDDSQLPKDRFSAERLKGVDSTLKIQPAKLEDSAVYLCASSGPGQNTEAFFGQGTRLTVV.